This TCR beta chain originates from a study of T cells after yellow fever vaccination. Overall study findings and caveats: A weaker but faster secondary response was observed, peaking on day 5 versus 15. A small share of clonotypes appeared in both CD4 and CD8 compartments.

Template switching by 5'RACE produced TCR cDNA, adding a universal primer site and UMIs. Via MiXCR, TCRdb re-called the 5' RACE reads, giving one row per CDR3 protein. The table lists 550,000 or so distinct CDR3 sequences, roughly 21% of them singletons. The CDR3 is 15 residues long. The germline gives CDR1 SGDLS, CDR2 YYNGEE. The V and J ends lost 1 base and 3 bases, in that order; junction bases with no gene match: 3. This clonotype was seen more than once but under ten times. The target antigen is unknown. The chain joins TRBV9 to TRBJ2-7; TRBD2 matches 11 bases. This clonotype was sampled from a man in his thirties or forties who received the YFV17D yellow fever vaccine. The material was PBMCs, obtained 15 days after the yellow fever booster vaccination. This CDR3 is CASSVLAGGVYEQYF. CDR3 coding DNA: TGTGCCAGCAGCGTACTAGCGGGAGGCGTCTACGAGCAGTACTTC.